The present entry profiles one T cell receptor (beta chain) with its context. What it recognizes is unknown. Germline values: CDR1 SGHVS, CDR2 FQNEAQ. Trimming took off 5 bases at V and 5 bases at J, with 18 bases between the two ends. The CDR3 covers 15 residues. The data were obtained in a study of vaccination and CD4 T cells after COVID-19. Overall study: The convalescents were made up of six males and four females, two of whom were Hispanic.

Cultured CD4+ T cells had their DNA profiled by the Oncomine TCR Beta short-read assay. One entry per CDR3 protein results from TCRdb running MiXCR on the PCR reads. The table shows about 21,000 distinct CDR3 sequences, with 46% occurring only once. Time point defined: late sampling 161 to 241 days after vaccination in a few convalescent patients. Treatment denoted: roughly nine-day PBMC culture with coronavirus spike peptide pools or control peptides (ViraFEST assay). Isolation of CD4+ T cells by negative selection took place after more than 9 days of culture. This clonotype was obtained from a human donor who had recovered from COVID-19. The genes are TRBV7-8 and TRBJ2-5; TRBD1 might be the D (5 bases). The sample was CD4+ T cells from blood, cultured in vitro, taken about 7 months after SARS-CoV-2 vaccination. The DNA of the CDR3 is TGTGCCAGCAGCGCCCACCGTCAGGGTCGGGAGACCCAGTACTTC. The encoded protein is CASSAHRQGRETQYF.